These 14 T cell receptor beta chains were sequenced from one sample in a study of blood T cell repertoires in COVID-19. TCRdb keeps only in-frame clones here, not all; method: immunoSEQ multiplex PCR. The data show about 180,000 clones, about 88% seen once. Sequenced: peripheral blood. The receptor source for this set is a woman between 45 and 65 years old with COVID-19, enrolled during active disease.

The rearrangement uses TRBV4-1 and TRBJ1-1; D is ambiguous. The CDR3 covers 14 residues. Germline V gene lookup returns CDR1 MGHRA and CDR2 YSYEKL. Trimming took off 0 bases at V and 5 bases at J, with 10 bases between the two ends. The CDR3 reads CASSQDSGETEAFF. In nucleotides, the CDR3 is TGCGCCAGCAGCCAAGATTCTGGGGAGACTGAAGCTTTCTTT.

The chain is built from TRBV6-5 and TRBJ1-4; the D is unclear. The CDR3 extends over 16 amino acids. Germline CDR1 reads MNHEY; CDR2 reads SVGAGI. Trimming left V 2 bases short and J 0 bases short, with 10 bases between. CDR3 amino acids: CASSYNYIATNEKLFF. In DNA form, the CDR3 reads TGTGCCAGCAGTTACAATTACATTGCAACTAATGAAAAACTGTTTTTT.

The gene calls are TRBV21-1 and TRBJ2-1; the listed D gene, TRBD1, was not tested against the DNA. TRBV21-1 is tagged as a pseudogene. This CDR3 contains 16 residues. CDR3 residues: CASSKGGQSPYNEQFF. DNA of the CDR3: TGTGCCAGCAGCAAAGGGGGACAAAGCCCCTACAATGAGCAGTTCTTC.

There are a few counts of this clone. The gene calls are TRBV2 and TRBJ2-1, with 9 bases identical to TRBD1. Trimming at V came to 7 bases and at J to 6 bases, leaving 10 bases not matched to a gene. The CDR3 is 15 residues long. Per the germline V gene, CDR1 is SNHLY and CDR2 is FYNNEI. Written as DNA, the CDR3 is TGTGCCAGCATCGGGGGGACAGGGAAGGGCAATGAGCAGTTCTTC. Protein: CASIGGTGKGNEQFF.

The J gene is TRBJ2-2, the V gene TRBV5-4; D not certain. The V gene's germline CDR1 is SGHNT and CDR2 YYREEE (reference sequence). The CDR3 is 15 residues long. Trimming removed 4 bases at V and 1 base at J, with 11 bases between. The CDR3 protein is CASSPLPGNTGELFF. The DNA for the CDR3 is TGTGCCAGCAGCCCCTTGCCGGGGAACACCGGGGAGCTGTTTTTT.

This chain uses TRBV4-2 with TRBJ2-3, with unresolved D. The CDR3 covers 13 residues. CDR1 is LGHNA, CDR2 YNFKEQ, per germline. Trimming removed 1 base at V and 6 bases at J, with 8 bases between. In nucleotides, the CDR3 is TGTGCCAGCAGCCAAGGAGATGCCGATACGCAGTATTTT. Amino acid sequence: CASSQGDADTQYF.

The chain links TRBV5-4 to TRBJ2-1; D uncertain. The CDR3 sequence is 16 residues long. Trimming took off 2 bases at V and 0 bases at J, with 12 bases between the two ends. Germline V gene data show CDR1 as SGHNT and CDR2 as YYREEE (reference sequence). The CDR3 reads CASSLGDTSSYNEQFF. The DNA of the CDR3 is TGTGCCAGCAGCTTAGGTGACACGAGCTCCTACAATGAGCAGTTCTTC.

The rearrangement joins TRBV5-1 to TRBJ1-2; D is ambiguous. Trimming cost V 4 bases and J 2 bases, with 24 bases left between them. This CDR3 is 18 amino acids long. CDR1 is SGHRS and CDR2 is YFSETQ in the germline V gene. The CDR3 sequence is CASSPAAGALAGNYGYTF. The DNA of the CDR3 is TGCGCCAGCAGCCCCGCGGCGGGAGCGCTTGCTGGAAACTATGGCTACACCTTC.

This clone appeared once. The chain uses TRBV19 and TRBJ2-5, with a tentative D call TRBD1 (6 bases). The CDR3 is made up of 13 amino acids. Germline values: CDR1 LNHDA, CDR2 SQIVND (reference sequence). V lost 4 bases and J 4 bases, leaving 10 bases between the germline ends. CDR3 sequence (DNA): TGTGCCAGTAGTACAGGGGACCGAGAGACCCAGTACTTC. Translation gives CASSTGDRETQYF.

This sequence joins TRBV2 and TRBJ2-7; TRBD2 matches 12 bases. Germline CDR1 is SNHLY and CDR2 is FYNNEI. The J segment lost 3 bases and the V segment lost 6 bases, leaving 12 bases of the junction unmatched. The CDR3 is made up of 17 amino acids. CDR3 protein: CASRTFTSGGTNYEQYF. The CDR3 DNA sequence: TGTGCCAGCAGAACGTTCACTAGCGGGGGGACAAACTACGAGCAGTACTTC.

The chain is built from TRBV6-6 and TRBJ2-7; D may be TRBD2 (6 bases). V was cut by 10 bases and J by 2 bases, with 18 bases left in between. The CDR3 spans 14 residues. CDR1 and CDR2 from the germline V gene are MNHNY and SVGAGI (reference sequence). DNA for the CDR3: TGTGCCACCGGGAGAGGGCAGGGTCCCTACGAGCAGTACTTC. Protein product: CATGRGQGPYEQYF.

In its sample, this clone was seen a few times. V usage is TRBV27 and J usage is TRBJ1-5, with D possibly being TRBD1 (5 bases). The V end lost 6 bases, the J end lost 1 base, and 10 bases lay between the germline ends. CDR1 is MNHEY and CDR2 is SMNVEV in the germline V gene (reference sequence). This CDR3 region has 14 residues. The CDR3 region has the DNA TGTGCCAGCAGAACGACAGCGAGCAATCAGCCCCAGCATTTT. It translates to CASRTTASNQPQHF.

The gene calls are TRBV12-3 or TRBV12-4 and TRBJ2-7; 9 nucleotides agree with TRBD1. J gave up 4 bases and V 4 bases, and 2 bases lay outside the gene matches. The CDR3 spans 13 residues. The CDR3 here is CASSWGTGYEQYF. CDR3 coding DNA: TGTGCCAGCAGTTGGGGGACAGGGTACGAGCAGTACTTC.

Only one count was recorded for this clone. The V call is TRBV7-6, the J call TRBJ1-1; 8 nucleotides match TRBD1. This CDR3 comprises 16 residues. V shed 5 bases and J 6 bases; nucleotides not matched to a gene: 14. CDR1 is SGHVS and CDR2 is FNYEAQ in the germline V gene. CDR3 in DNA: TGTGCCAGCAGCATTGGTCTCGGCAGGGGGCGGGCTGAAGCTTTCTTT. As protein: CASSIGLGRGRAEAFF.